This entry lists 10 T cell receptor beta chains sequenced from one sample in a study of blood T cells in healthy people across ages. A second PCR of about 6 to 12 cycles used a sample-barcoded 5' primer and a J-beta primer mix. TCRdb processed the 5' RACE reads anew with MiXCR; each CDR3 protein has one entry. This sample carries 650,000 to 900,000 distinct CDR3 sequences, 62% of them seen once, and the ten largest clones take around 30%. Specimen: blood. These receptors all come from a man aged 30-40 years in good health.

The chain is built from TRBV14 and TRBJ1-1, with D hard to call. The germline V and J ends were trimmed by 0 bases and 0 bases, with 11 bases remaining between them. The CDR3 spans 16 residues. The germline gives CDR1 SGHDN, CDR2 FVKESK. In nucleotides, the CDR3 is TGTGCCAGCAGCCAAGATCCTAGACTGATGAACACTGAAGCTTTCTTT. Its translation: CASSQDPRLMNTEAFF.

The V and J genes are TRBV6-5 and TRBJ2-1; D tentatively reads TRBD1 or TRBD2 (6 bases each). CDR1 is MNHEY and CDR2 is SVGAGI in the germline V gene. Trimming removed 6 bases from V and 10 bases from J, with 19 bases in between. The CDR3 contains 14 residues. Here the CDR3 DNA reads TGTGCCAGCAGCTTAAAGGAGGGGGTCGGGGAGCAGTTCTTC. Its protein is CASSLKEGVGEQFF.

V is TRBV6-6 and J is TRBJ2-1; tentatively, D is TRBD1 or TRBD2 (5 bases each). Trimming took 3 bases from V and 6 from J, leaving 18 bases between them. The germline V gene has CDR1 MNHNY and CDR2 SVGAGI (reference sequence). The CDR3 is 16 amino acids. The CDR3 DNA sequence: TGTGCCAGCAGTTATACGGGGCCGGAGGCATCCAATGAGCAGTTCTTC. Encoded protein: CASSYTGPEASNEQFF.

The chain has TRBV29-1 and TRBJ2-5; 8 nucleotides agree with TRBD1. V shed 4 bases and J 1 base; nucleotides not matched to a gene: 5. The germline gives CDR1 SQVTM, CDR2 ANQGSEA. The CDR3 length is 14 residues. CDR3 region: CSVGRTGSQETQYF. In DNA form, the CDR3 reads TGCAGCGTTGGCCGGACAGGGAGCCAAGAGACCCAGTACTTC.

The rearrangement joins TRBV15 to TRBJ2-1, with D uncertain. V lost 5 bases and J 7 bases, leaving 21 bases between the germline ends. Germline CDR1 reads LNHNV; CDR2 reads YYDKDF (reference sequence). The CDR3 is made up of 16 amino acids. Here the CDR3 reads CATSGLISRVPNEQFF. CDR3 in DNA: TGTGCCACCAGCGGCCTGATTAGCCGGGTTCCAAATGAGCAGTTCTTC.

This chain links TRBV12-5 with TRBJ2-4; D gene uncertain. The length of the CDR3 is 16 residues. V was clipped by 6 bases and J by 2 bases, with 17 bases between them. Germline assignment: CDR1 LGHNT and CDR2 FRNRAP. Here the CDR3 reads CASGCGSRIPKNIQYF. The CDR3 region has the DNA TGTGCTAGTGGATGTGGATCTCGTATCCCCAAAAACATTCAGTACTTC.

This clonotype was counted a few times. V is TRBV12-3 or TRBV12-4 and J is TRBJ2-1; TRBD2 matches at 10 bases. Germline trimming cut 2 bases from V and 9 bases from J; bases unmatched to any gene: 10. CDR3 length equals 16 residues. DNA for the CDR3: TGTGCCAGCAGTTTAAACTCACTAGCGGGGTCGGCTGAGCAGTTCTTC. Protein: CASSLNSLAGSAEQFF.

The chain has TRBV7-2 and TRBJ2-1; perhaps TRBD2 as D (6 bases). Germline V gives CDR1 SGHTA, CDR2 FQGNSA. The CDR3 is made up of 15 amino acids. V was trimmed by 3 bases and J by 6 bases, leaving 15 bases between them. CDR3 residues: CASSLRGGTPNEQFF. CDR3 sequence (DNA): TGTGCCAGCAGCTTGCGTGGGGGGACCCCCAATGAGCAGTTCTTC. The whole variable domain, remainder taken from reference TRBV7-2 and TRBJ2-1, is GAGVSQSPSNKVTEKGKDVELRCDPISGHTALYWYRQSLGQGLEFLIYFQGNSAPDKSGLPSDRFSAERTGGSVSTLTIQRTQQEDSAVYLCASSLRGGTPNEQFFGPGTRLTVL.

This chain joins TRBV4-3 and TRBJ2-2; no reliable D call. The germline V gene has CDR1 LGHNA and CDR2 YSLEER. V shed 0 bases and J shed 5 bases, with 7 bases lying between them. CDR3 size: 14 residues. CDR3 in DNA: TGCGCCAGCAGCCAAGATAGTACGACCGGGGAGCTGTTTTTT. Translated: CASSQDSTTGELFF.

This chain joins TRBV4-2 and TRBJ2-5; possible D gene TRBD1, 6 bases. The J call could be wrong; TRBJ2-7 is a better fit for the DNA end. Germline CDR1 and CDR2: LGHNA and YNFKEQ. This CDR3 is 19 amino acids long. Here the CDR3 DNA reads TGTGCCAGCAGCAGTCGGGACAACCTAGAGTCGATAATAGCTGGCGAGCAGTACTTC. This translates into CASSSRDNLESIIAGEQYF.